What follows describes a single T cell receptor beta chain. Its antigen is unknown. Generated by immunoSEQ multiplex PCR, the TCRdb table keeps only in-frame clones and is missing some. Of some 13,000 clones in the sample, 70% to 90% were seen once. CDR1 and CDR2 (germline): SNHLY, FYNNEI. Trimming at V came to 7 bases and at J to 0 bases, leaving 2 bases not matched to a gene. CDR3 length: 13 amino acids. The record originates from a study of T cells in localized non-small cell lung cancer. Study-level results: It was uninvolved adjacent lung that showed the highest T cell clonality, exceeding tumor. Blood T cell density predicted longer survival; adjacent-lung clonality, shorter. As only one tumor region underwent sequencing, heterogeneity remains possible. Among the top 100 tumor clones, a median around 50 appeared in adjacent lung.

The specimen was peripheral blood, collected before any cancer treatment. The origin of this receptor is a male donor aged 60 or over with stage III lung adenocarcinoma. The J gene is TRBJ1-1, the V gene TRBV2; TRBD1 matches 7 bases. The CDR3 sequence is CASTGQLNTEAFF. CDR3 sequence (DNA): TGTGCCAGCACGGGACAGTTGAACACTGAAGCTTTCTTT.